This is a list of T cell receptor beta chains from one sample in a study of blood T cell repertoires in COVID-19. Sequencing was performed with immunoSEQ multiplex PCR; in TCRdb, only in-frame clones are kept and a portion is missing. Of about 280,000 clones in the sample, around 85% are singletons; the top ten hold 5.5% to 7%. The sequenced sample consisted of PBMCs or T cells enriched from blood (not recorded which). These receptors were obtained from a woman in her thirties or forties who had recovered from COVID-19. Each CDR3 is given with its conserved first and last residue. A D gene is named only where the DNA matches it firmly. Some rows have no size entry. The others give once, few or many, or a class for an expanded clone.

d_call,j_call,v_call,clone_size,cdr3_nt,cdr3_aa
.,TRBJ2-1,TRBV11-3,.,TGTGCCAGCAGCCCCACCCCTAGCTCCTACAATGAGCAGTTCTTC,CASSPTPSSYNEQFF
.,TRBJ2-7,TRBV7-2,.,TGTGCCAGCAAATCGTTTGCGGGGCCCTCCTACGAGCAGTACTTC,CASKSFAGPSYEQYF
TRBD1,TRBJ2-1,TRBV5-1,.,TGCGCCAGCAGGAGCGGGACAGGGGTAAATGAGCAGTTCTTC,CASRSGTGVNEQFF
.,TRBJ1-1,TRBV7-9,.,TGTGCCAGCAGCCGTGCCGGGGCTGAAGCTTTCTTT,CASSRAGAEAFF
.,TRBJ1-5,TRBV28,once,TGTGCCAGCAGACGTACAGGGAATCAGCCCCAGCATTTT,CASRRTGNQPQHF
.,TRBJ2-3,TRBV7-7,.,TGTGCTAGCAGCGTTGCTGGAGGAAGCACAGATACGCAGTATTTT,CASSVAGGSTDTQYF
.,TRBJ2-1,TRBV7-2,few,TGTGCCAGCAGCTTACAAGTGGGAGTCAGCTACAATGAGCAGTTCTTC,CASSLQVGVSYNEQFF
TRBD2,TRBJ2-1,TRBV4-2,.,TGTGCCAGCAGCCAAGAAGGTTGGCTAGCGGACTCCTACAATGAGCAGTTCTTC,CASSQEGWLADSYNEQFF
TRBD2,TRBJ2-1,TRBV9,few,TGTGCCAGCAGCGTCTTAGGCGGGAGCTCCTACAATGAGCAGTTCTTC,CASSVLGGSSYNEQFF
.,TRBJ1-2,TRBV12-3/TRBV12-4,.,TGTGCCAACCCAGAGGGTGACTATGGCTACACCTTC,CANPEGDYGYTF
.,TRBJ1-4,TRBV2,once,TGTGCCGCTAGACGAAGCCAAAATGAAAAACTGTTTTTT,CAARRSQNEKLFF
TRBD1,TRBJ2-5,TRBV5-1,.,TGCGCCAGCAGCTCTACCGGGACAGGGGTGAAGACCCAGTACTTC,CASSSTGTGVKTQYF
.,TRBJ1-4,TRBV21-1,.,TGTGCCAGCTTGAACTCGACACCCCCTTATGATCCTGAAAAACTGTTTTTT,CASLNSTPPYDPEKLFF
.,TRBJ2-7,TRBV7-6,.,TGTGCCAGCAGCTTAGTTCAGGGAACCTACGAGCAGTACTTC,CASSLVQGTYEQYF
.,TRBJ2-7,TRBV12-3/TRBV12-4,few,TGTGCCAGCAGTAGAGGCCAAACCTACGAGCAGTACTTC,CASSRGQTYEQYF
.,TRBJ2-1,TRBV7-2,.,TGTGCCAGCAGCTTAGGGCACAGTTACAATGAGCAGTTCTTC,CASSLGHSYNEQFF
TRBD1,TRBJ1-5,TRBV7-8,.,TGTGCCAGCAGCTTAGGGACAGGGGATAATCAGCCCCAGCATTTT,CASSLGTGDNQPQHF
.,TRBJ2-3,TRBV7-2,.,TGTGCCAGCAGCTTAGATAATGGGGGGGATACGCAGTATTTT,CASSLDNGGDTQYF
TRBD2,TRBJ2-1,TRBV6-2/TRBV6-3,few,TGTGCCAGCAGTTCAACTCGGGACTACCTACCTCCCTACAATGAGCAGTTCTTC,CASSSTRDYLPPYNEQFF
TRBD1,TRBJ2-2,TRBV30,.,TGTGCCTGGAGCGCCCCAGGGGGCAGGATCACCGGGGAGCTGTTTTTT,CAWSAPGGRITGELFF
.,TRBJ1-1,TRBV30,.,TGTGCCTGGAGTGAGCGGCAGCGAGGCACTGAAGCTTTCTTT,CAWSERQRGTEAFF
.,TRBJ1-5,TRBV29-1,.,TGCAGCGGAATAGGACAGCCTTATACTTCTAGCAATCAGCCCCAGCATTTT,CSGIGQPYTSSNQPQHF
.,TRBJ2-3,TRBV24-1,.,TGTGCCACCAGTGATTTGGAAGGGGGGGCGACAGATACGCAGTATTTT,CATSDLEGGATDTQYF
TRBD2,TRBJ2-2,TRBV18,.,TGTGCCAGCTCCCCAGGGATTGGGACTAGCGGGCCGTTCACCGGGGAGCTGTTTTTT,CASSPGIGTSGPFTGELFF
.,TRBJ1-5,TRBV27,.,TGTGCCAGCAGGCTCTTGGGGGCCGGCAATCAGCCCCAGCATTTT,CASRLLGAGNQPQHF
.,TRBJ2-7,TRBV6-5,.,TGTGCCAGCAGTTACAGTGAGGGCCTGGGGGAGCAGTACTTC,CASSYSEGLGEQYF
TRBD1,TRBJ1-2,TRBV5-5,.,TGTGCCAGCAGTCTGACAGGGAGCCATGGCTACACCTTC,CASSLTGSHGYTF
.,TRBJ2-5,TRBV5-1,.,TGCGCCAGCAGCTTGGAGGAGGACCAGTACTTC,CASSLEEDQYF
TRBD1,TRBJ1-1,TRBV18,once,TGTGCCAGCTCACCGGGACAGGGGGCTTTGGGAACTGAAGCTTTCTTT,CASSPGQGALGTEAFF
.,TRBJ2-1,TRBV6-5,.,TGTGCCAGCAGTTGGGGGACTCCTTCATCCTACAATGAGCAGTTCTTC,CASSWGTPSSYNEQFF
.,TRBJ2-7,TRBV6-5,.,TGTGCCAGCAGTCCCAGACTACAGGGCCCCTACGAGCAGTACTTC,CASSPRLQGPYEQYF
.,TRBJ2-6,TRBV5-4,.,TGTGCCAGCAGCTTTCGCTCTGGGGCCAACGTCCTGACTTTC,CASSFRSGANVLTF
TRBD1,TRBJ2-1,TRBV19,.,TGTGCCAGTAAACCTCCCCCCGGACAGGGGGAGGGGTATGAGCAGTTCTTC,CASKPPPGQGEGYEQFF
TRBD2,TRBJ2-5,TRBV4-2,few,TGTGCCAGCAGCCAAGAACTAGCGGAGGGGGGGGAGACCCAGTACTTC,CASSQELAEGGETQYF
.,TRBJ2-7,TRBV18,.,TGTGCCAGCTCACCCACGGACACGAGCTCCTACGAGCAGTACTTC,CASSPTDTSSYEQYF
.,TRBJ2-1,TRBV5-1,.,TGCGCCAGCAGCTTCGACTTGAGCTCCTACAATGAGCAGTTCTTC,CASSFDLSSYNEQFF
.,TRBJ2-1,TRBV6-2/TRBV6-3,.,TGTGCCAGCAGCCGACGGATGCAGGGTGGGCATTACAATGAGCAGTTCTTC,CASSRRMQGGHYNEQFF
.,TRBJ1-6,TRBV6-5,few,TGTGCCAGCAGTTACACGACAGGAGATAATTCACCCCTCCACTTT,CASSYTTGDNSPLHF
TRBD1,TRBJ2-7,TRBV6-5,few,TGTGCCAGCATGGGGACAGGGCCCTACGAGCAGTACTTC,CASMGTGPYEQYF
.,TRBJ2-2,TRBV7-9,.,TGTGCCAGCAGCTTAGTCGTGAACACCGGGGAGCTGTTTTTT,CASSLVVNTGELFF
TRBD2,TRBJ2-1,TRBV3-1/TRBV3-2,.,TGTGCCAGCAGCCAAGACCCGGGACTAGCGGGAGGTGAGCAGTTCTTC,CASSQDPGLAGGEQFF
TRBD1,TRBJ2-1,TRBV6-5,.,TGTGCCAGCAGACCTCGGACAGGTGGCAATGAGCAGTTCTTC,CASRPRTGGNEQFF
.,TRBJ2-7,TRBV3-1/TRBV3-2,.,TGTGCCAGCAGCCAGGCAGGTCCCTACGAGCAGTACTTC,CASSQAGPYEQYF
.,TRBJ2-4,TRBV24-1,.,TGTGCCACCAGTGATTTTCAGGGAAACATTCAGTACTTC,CATSDFQGNIQYF
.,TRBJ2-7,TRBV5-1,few,TGCGCCAGCAGCTCCCCCCAGGGCGAGCAGTACTTC,CASSSPQGEQYF
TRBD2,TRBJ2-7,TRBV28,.,TGTGCCAGCAGTTTAACGGGGACTAGCGGTGGGTGGGGGAAACAGTACTTC,CASSLTGTSGGWGKQYF
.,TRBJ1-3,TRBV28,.,TGTGCCAGCAGTCACCAACCGGGGGGAAACACCATATATTTT,CASSHQPGGNTIYF
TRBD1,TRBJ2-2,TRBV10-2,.,TGCGCCAGCAGTGAGACAGGGGCCGGGGAGCTGTTTTTT,CASSETGAGELFF